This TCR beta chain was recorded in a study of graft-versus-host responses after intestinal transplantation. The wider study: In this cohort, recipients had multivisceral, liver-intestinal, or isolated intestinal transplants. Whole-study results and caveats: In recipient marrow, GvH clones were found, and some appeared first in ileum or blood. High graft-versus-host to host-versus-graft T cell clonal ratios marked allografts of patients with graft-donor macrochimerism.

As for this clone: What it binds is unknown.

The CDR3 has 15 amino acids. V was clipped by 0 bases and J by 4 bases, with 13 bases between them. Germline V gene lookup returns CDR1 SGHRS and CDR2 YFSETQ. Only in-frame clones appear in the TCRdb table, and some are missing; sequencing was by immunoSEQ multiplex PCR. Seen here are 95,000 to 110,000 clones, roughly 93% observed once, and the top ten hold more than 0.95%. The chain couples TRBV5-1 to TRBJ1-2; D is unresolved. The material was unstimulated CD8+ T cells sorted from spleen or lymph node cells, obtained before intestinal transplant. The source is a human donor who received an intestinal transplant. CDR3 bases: TGCGCCAGCAGCTTGGTAGGAGATGCGATCTATGGCTACACCTTC. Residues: CASSLVGDAIYGYTF.